These T cell receptor beta chains were read from a single sample in a study of PD-1 blockade in mismatch repair-deficient tumors. The repertoire was sequenced with immunoSEQ multiplex PCR; TCRdb's copy has only in-frame clones and lacks some. The table lists around 120,000 clones, about 90% of them singletons. This sample comprised peripheral blood, obtained approximately 69 weeks after starting pembrolizumab. All receptors derive from an adult with mismatch repair-deficient cancer. The CDR3 runs from the conserved cysteine through the conserved F or W. A D gene is named only where the DNA matches it firmly. Clone size is stated in some rows and not others, as once, few, many or a class when expanded.

clone_size	v_call	j_call	d_call	cdr3_aa	cdr3_nt
NA	TRBV5-1	TRBJ1-1	NA	CASRITRRNTEAFF	TGCGCCAGCAGAATCACCCGCCGGAACACTGAAGCTTTCTTT
NA	TRBV9	TRBJ2-5	TRBD1	CASSARQGARETQYF	TGTGCCAGCAGCGCCCGACAGGGGGCGAGGGAGACCCAGTACTTC
NA	TRBV15	TRBJ1-5	NA	CATSRMGSNQPQHF	TGTGCCACCAGCAGAATGGGGAGCAATCAGCCCCAGCATTTT
NA	TRBV5-1	TRBJ2-7	TRBD1	CASSFRTGHYEQYF	TGCGCCAGCAGTTTTCGGACAGGGCACTACGAGCAGTACTTC
NA	TRBV30	TRBJ2-3	TRBD2	CAWSHPGRGNTDTQYF	TGTGCCTGGAGTCACCCGGGGCGGGGGAACACAGATACGCAGTATTTT
NA	TRBV5-6	TRBJ2-7	NA	CASSPGLNYEQYF	TGTGCCAGCAGCCCGGGACTGAACTACGAGCAGTACTTC
once	TRBV27	TRBJ2-2	TRBD1	CASSLSRGTGLIGELFF	TGTGCCAGCAGTTTAAGTAGGGGGACAGGGTTGATCGGGGAGCTGTTTTTT
NA	TRBV11-3	TRBJ2-1	TRBD1	CASKTGGGNNEQFF	TGTGCCAGCAAGACAGGGGGAGGTAACAATGAGCAGTTCTTC
NA	TRBV27	TRBJ2-2	NA	CASSWTRATGELFF	TGTGCCAGCAGTTGGACGAGAGCCACCGGGGAGCTGTTTTTT
NA	TRBV12-5	TRBJ2-2	NA	CASGLVQGNTGELFF	TGTGCTAGTGGTTTGGTACAGGGGAACACCGGGGAGCTGTTTTTT
NA	TRBV7-2	TRBJ2-5	TRBD1	CASSWDREETQYF	TGTGCCAGCAGCTGGGACAGGGAAGAGACCCAGTACTTC
NA	TRBV11-3	TRBJ2-7	NA	CASSQTGRSYEQYF	TGTGCCAGCAGCCAGACAGGCCGGTCCTACGAGCAGTACTTC
NA	TRBV5-1	TRBJ1-4	TRBD1	CASSAGQGPEKLFF	TGCGCCAGCAGCGCGGGACAGGGGCCCGAAAAACTGTTTTTT
NA	TRBV19	TRBJ2-1	NA	CASRTGTSYNEQFF	TGTGCCAGTAGAACCGGGACATCCTACAATGAGCAGTTCTTC
NA	TRBV7-6	TRBJ2-6	TRBD2	CASSPGTSGPLGANVLTF	TGTGCCAGCAGCCCCGGGACTAGCGGTCCCCTCGGGGCCAACGTCCTGACTTTC
NA	TRBV30	TRBJ2-5	TRBD2	CAWTLAGALETQYF	TGTGCCTGGACCTTAGCGGGAGCACTGGAGACCCAGTACTTC
NA	TRBV6-1	TRBJ2-1	TRBD2	CASSSGRGYNEQFF	TGTGCCAGCAGTAGCGGGAGGGGCTACAATGAGCAGTTCTTC
NA	TRBV4-2	TRBJ2-5	NA	CASSQDGVTETQYF	TGTGCCAGCAGCCAAGATGGGGTAACAGAGACCCAGTACTTC
NA	TRBV4-1	TRBJ2-7	NA	CASSQQVGARSYEQYF	TGCGCCAGCAGCCAACAAGTAGGGGCCAGATCCTACGAGCAGTACTTC
NA	TRBV5-4	TRBJ2-7	TRBD2	CASSLGEREEYEQYF	TGTGCCAGCAGCTTAGGGGAGCGGGAGGAGTACGAGCAGTACTTC
NA	TRBV5-1	TRBJ1-2	NA	CASSFTPGTLTNYGYTF	TGCGCCAGCAGCTTCACTCCCGGGACGCTCACTAACTATGGCTACACCTTC
NA	TRBV6-1	TRBJ1-5	TRBD1	CASSYRGSNQPQHF	TGTGCCAGCAGCTACAGGGGGAGCAATCAGCCCCAGCATTTT
NA	TRBV2	TRBJ2-2	TRBD2	CASTGLAGGGTGELFF	TGTGCCAGCACAGGACTAGCGGGAGGTGGCACCGGGGAGCTGTTTTTT
few	TRBV29-1	TRBJ2-7	NA	CSVGRTSYEQYF	TGCAGCGTTGGACGGACCTCCTACGAGCAGTACTTC
NA	TRBV19	TRBJ2-5	TRBD2	CATSGGALETQYF	TGTGCCACCTCGGGGGGTGCTCTAGAGACCCAGTACTTC
NA	TRBV10-3	TRBJ1-3	NA	CAISAGASSGNTIYF	TGTGCCATCAGTGCTGGGGCTAGCTCTGGAAACACCATATATTTT
NA	TRBV4-1	TRBJ2-7	NA	CASSLRDKGDEQYF	TGCGCCAGCAGCCTCCGTGATAAGGGGGACGAGCAGTACTTC
once	TRBV4-3	TRBJ2-7	NA	CASSQTRASYEQYF	TGCGCCAGCAGCCAAACAAGGGCCTCCTACGAGCAGTACTTC
NA	TRBV7-2	TRBJ1-5	NA	CASSLVGGGDSNQPQHF	TGTGCCAGCAGCTTAGTAGGGGGAGGCGATAGCAATCAGCCCCAGCATTTT
many	TRBV7-8	TRBJ1-1	NA	CASSLAQGTEAFF	TGTGCCAGCAGCTTAGCGCAGGGCACTGAAGCTTTCTTT
NA	TRBV5-1	TRBJ2-2	NA	CASSFRAIGELFF	TGCGCCAGCAGCTTCAGGGCAATCGGGGAGCTGTTTTTT